This entry concerns a single T cell receptor beta chain. Combining a sample-barcoded 5' primer with a J-beta primer mix, a second PCR ran for 7 to 11 cycles. Via MiXCR, TCRdb re-called the 5' RACE reads, giving one row per CDR3 protein. Of some 710,000 distinct CDR3 sequences detected, 22% appear once; the ten largest clones hold under 25%. This entry is derived from a study of blood T cells in healthy people across ages. V shed 2 bases, J shed 1 base, and the junction held 6 bases outside the gene matches. CDR1 is DFQATT and CDR2 is SNEGSKA in the germline V gene (reference sequence). This CDR3 spans 16 amino acids.

Sequenced: blood. This TCR came from a man between 70 and 80 years old in good health. The V call is TRBV20-1, the J call TRBJ2-3, with 10 bases aligning to TRBD2. In DNA form, the CDR3 reads TGCAGTGCTAGACCCCCTGGACTAGCGGGCACAGATACGCAGTATTTT. Its protein product is CSARPPGLAGTDTQYF.